The sequence of this TCR beta chain was determined in a study of patients and donors after allogeneic stem cell transplantation. TCRdb analysed the RT-PCR reads with MiXCR anew, one entry per CDR3 protein. Of 85,000 to 90,000 distinct CDR3 sequences in the sample, around 48% were seen once. Germline CDR1 and CDR2: SQVTM and ANQGSEA. The CDR3 spans 11 residues. Trimming took 7 bases from V and 8 from J, leaving 11 bases between them. Specimen: blood, either unsorted or a sorted T cell fraction (not recorded which). This TCR derives from a human donor who was either an allogeneic HSCT recipient or a stem cell or donor lymphocyte infusion donor (not recorded which). It is not recorded whose cells these are; they may come from a transplant donor. The rearrangement joins TRBV29-1 to TRBJ1-4; unclear D gene. CDR3 region: CSALTGEKLFF. The CDR3, as DNA: TGCAGCGCCCTAACGGGGGAAAAACTGTTTTTT.